This T cell receptor (beta chain) was sequenced for a study of sequential checkpoint blockade in melanoma. About the study: Arm A got nivolumab then ipilimumab; arm B the reverse, 1:1. Both treatment sequences were followed by maintenance nivolumab.

Treatment in this sample: randomized to nivolumab then ipilimumab (arm A) or the reverse (arm B). DNA-damaging chemotherapy had not been given to any patient beforehand. Live CD3+CD8+ CD19− CD56− cells were sorted from PBMCs. Germline values: CDR1 GTSNPN, CDR2 SVGIG (reference sequence). V dropped 3 bases and J dropped 2 bases, with 10 bases sitting between them. The CDR3 is 13 residues long. Some clones are missing from TCRdb's copy, which holds only in-frame ones; the method was immunoSEQ multiplex PCR. This sample has roughly 13,000 clones, with around half found just once. The sequences come from CD8+ T cells sorted from blood (inferred from file names), collected from a patient given nivolumab and ipilimumab in sequence. V gene TRBV30 combines with J gene TRBJ1-2, with TRBD1 as a possible D gene (5 bases). This sequence was found in a human donor with melanoma. CDR3 loop: CAWSRQTNYGYTF. The CDR3 DNA sequence: TGTGCCTGGAGCCGACAGACGAACTATGGCTACACCTTC.